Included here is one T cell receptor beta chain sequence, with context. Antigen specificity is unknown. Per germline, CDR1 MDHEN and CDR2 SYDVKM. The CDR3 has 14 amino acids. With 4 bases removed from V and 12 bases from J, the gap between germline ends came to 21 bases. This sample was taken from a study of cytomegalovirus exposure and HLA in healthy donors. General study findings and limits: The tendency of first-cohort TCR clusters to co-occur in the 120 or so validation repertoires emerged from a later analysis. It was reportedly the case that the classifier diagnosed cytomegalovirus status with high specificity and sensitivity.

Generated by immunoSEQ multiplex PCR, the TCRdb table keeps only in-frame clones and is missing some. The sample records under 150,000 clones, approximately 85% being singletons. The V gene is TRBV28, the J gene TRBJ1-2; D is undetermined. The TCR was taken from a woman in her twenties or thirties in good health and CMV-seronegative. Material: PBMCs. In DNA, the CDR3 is TGTGCCAGCAGTTCCCCGACAACACCTTCTATGCACACCTTC. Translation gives CASSSPTTPSMHTF.